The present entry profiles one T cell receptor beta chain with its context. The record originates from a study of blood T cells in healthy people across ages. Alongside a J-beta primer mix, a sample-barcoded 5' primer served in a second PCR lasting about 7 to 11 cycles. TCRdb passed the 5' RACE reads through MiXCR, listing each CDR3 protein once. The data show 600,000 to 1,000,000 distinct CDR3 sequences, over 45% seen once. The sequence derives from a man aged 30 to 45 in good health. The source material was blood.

The CDR3 loop is CASRRQTGAYNEQFF. The CDR3 DNA sequence: TGTGCCAGCAGACGACAGACTGGAGCCTACAATGAGCAGTTCTTC. V is TRBV6-2 or TRBV6-3 and J is TRBJ2-1; possibly TRBD1 for D (5 bases). V dropped 6 bases and J dropped 2 bases, with 14 bases sitting between them. Germline CDR1 and CDR2: MNHEY and SVGEGT. The CDR3 spans 15 residues.